This T cell receptor beta chain was captured in a study of T cell responses to AZD1222 COVID-19 vaccine. As concerns this clone: The antigen remains undetermined.

The CDR3 covers 15 residues. V shed 4 bases and J shed 2 bases, with 16 bases lying between them. Germline assignment: CDR1 SGHRS and CDR2 YFSETQ. Sequenced by immunoSEQ multiplex PCR; TCRdb stores in-frame clones only, minus some. The sample carries roughly 100,000 clones, 90% recorded once. Findings and limits, study-wide: Spike-specific TCRs gained breadth and depth after people received two AZD1222 doses. The study found vaccine-associated CD4 TCRs spanning spike, dominant at 160-218 and 743-854. Only a handful of individuals given AZD1222 were seropositive at baseline.

This sample comprised peripheral blood, obtained on day 0 of AZD1222 vaccination. The genes are TRBV5-1 and TRBJ2-7; tentatively, D is TRBD1 (6 bases). This clonotype was obtained from an adult in good health. Here the CDR3 reads CASSRGGGQTYEQYF. CDR3 coding DNA: TGCGCCAGCAGCCGAGGGGGTGGACAGACCTACGAGCAGTACTTC. The full variable domain, in which reference TRBV5-1 and TRBJ2-7 provide the parts outside the CDR3, is KAGVTQTPRYLIKTRGQQVTLSCSPISGHRSVSWYQQTPGQGLQFLFEYFSETQRNKGNFPGRFSGRQFSNSRSEMNVSTLELGDSALYLCASSRGGGQTYEQYFGPGTRLTVT.